The 26 T cell receptor beta chains below were found in one sample sequenced in a study of cytomegalovirus exposure and HLA in healthy donors. Both 60 Vbeta primers and 13 Jbeta primers went into the PCR. Sequencing used immunoSEQ multiplex PCR; TCRdb keeps in-frame clones, though not all of them. The sample shows 85,000 to 130,000 clones, roughly 9.1% of them seen only once. The sample taken for sequencing was PBMCs. These TCRs come from a man in his forties in good health and CMV-seropositive.

V gene TRBV29-1 combines with J gene TRBJ1-5, with D hard to call. Germline CDR1 and CDR2: SQVTM and ANQGSEA. This CDR3 has 12 residues. Trimming took off 5 bases at V and 5 bases at J, with 10 bases between the two ends. The DNA for the CDR3 is TGCAGCGTTACGGACGGGGATCAGCCCCAGCATTTT. Translated, it gives CSVTDGDQPQHF.

The chain carries TRBV6-1 and TRBJ2-5, with TRBD1 identical over 11 bases. Germline trimming cut 6 bases from V and 4 bases from J; bases unmatched to any gene: 7. The CDR3 runs 15 residues. Germline V lookup: CDR1 MNHNS, CDR2 SASEGT. CDR3 sequence reads: CASSLRDRGVETQYF. As DNA, the CDR3 is TGTGCCAGCAGCCTCCGGGACAGGGGGGTAGAGACCCAGTACTTC.

This clone was observed a handful of times. This chain links TRBV9 with TRBJ2-1; possibly TRBD1 for D (6 bases). There are 16 residues in the CDR3. Germline V gene sequence: CDR1 SGDLS, CDR2 YYNGEE. The V gene lost 3 bases and the J gene lost 7 bases, with 20 bases spanning the gap. For the CDR3, the DNA is TGTGCCAGCAGCGCGGGGTGGATCGGGACACTTAATGAGCAGTTCTTC. The encoded protein is CASSAGWIGTLNEQFF.

This clone occurred a few times. This rearrangement joins TRBV10-3 to TRBJ2-2, with 7 bases identical to TRBD2. The CDR3 runs 14 residues. Germline V CDR1 and CDR2: ENHRY, SYGVKD. V lost 8 bases to trimming and J lost 0 bases; unmatched junction nucleotides: 3. The CDR3 DNA sequence: TGTGCCATCCGGGAGGCTTCGAACACCGGGGAGCTGTTTTTT. It is translated as CAIREASNTGELFF.

The chain uses TRBV19 and TRBJ2-7; the D is unclear. With 4 bases removed from V and 3 bases from J, the gap between germline ends came to 13 bases. Germline CDR1 LNHDA, CDR2 SQIVND (reference sequence). The CDR3 sequence is 14 residues long. The CDR3 reads CASSKELQDYEQYF. The DNA for the CDR3 is TGTGCCAGTAGTAAGGAACTGCAGGACTACGAGCAGTACTTC. Using reference TRBV19 and TRBJ2-7 for the parts outside the CDR3, the full variable domain is DGGITQSPKYLFRKEGQNVTLSCEQNLNHDAMYWYRQDPGQGLRLIYYSQIVNDFQKGDIAEGYSVSREKKESFPLTVTSAQKNPTAFYLCASSKELQDYEQYFGPGTRLTVT.

This clone occurred a few times. The chain is built from TRBV27 and TRBJ2-7; 9 bases map to TRBD1. V gave up 5 bases and J gave up 3 bases; unmatched junction bases: 17. Germline V CDR1 and CDR2: MNHEY, SMNVEV (reference sequence). The CDR3 has 18 amino acids. Here the CDR3 reads CASSGAVHNVGQGYEQYF. The CDR3 DNA reads TGTGCCAGCAGTGGGGCCGTCCATAACGTGGGACAGGGCTACGAGCAGTACTTC.

The genes are TRBV7-8 and TRBJ2-1; weak D call: TRBD1 (5 bases). Between the trimmed V and J ends, which lost 1 base and 7 bases, there was a span of 11 bases. Germline lookup yields CDR1 SGHVS and CDR2 FQNEAQ. This CDR3 spans 14 amino acids. The CDR3 reads CASSLVTTVNEQFF. In DNA, the CDR3 is TGTGCCAGCAGCTTAGTAACGACAGTTAATGAGCAGTTCTTC. The full variable domain, its missing parts supplied by reference TRBV7-8 and TRBJ2-1, is GAGVSQSPRYKVAKRGQDVALRCDPISGHVSLFWYQQALGQGPEFLTYFQNEAQLDKSGLPSDRFFAERPEGSVSTLKIQRTQQEDSAVYLCASSLVTTVNEQFFGPGTRLTVL.

This clone has a handful of counts. J is TRBJ2-2 and V is TRBV5-6; TRBD2 aligns across 9 bases. In germline, CDR1 is SGHDT, CDR2 YYEEEE. This CDR3 has 15 residues. After removal of 2 bases from V and 8 bases from J, the junction contained 7 bases not matched to a gene. CDR3 nucleotides: TGTGCCAGCAGCTTATTAGCGGGAGTGTTAGGGGAGCTGTTTTTT. It yields the protein CASSLLAGVLGELFF.

The chain recombines TRBV27 with TRBJ1-1; D is unclear. The germline CDR1 and CDR2 sequences are MNHEY and SMNVEV (reference sequence). The CDR3 extends over 14 amino acids. The germline V and J ends were trimmed by 5 bases and 7 bases, with 17 bases remaining between them. Here the CDR3 reads CASSPHGGRSEAFF. The CDR3 DNA is TGTGCCAGCAGTCCCCACGGAGGGCGCAGTGAAGCTTTCTTT.

V is TRBV19 and J is TRBJ2-6; no clear D gene. Germline CDR1 LNHDA, CDR2 SQIVND (reference sequence). The V gene lost 2 bases and the J gene lost 0 bases, with 8 bases spanning the gap. There are 16 residues in the CDR3. Here the CDR3 DNA reads TGTGCCAGTAGTATAATGACTTCCTCTGGGGCCAACGTCCTGACTTTC. This encodes CASSIMTSSGANVLTF.

This clone turned up a few times. The V and J genes are TRBV7-9 and TRBJ1-4; D might be TRBD1 (5 bases). The CDR3 has 14 residues. In germline, CDR1 is SEHNR, CDR2 FQNEAQ (reference sequence). The V end was cut by 7 bases, the J end by 6 bases, with 15 bases between. The CDR3 reads CASKHRLGDEKLFF. The DNA of the CDR3 is TGTGCCAGCAAACACAGGCTGGGTGATGAAAAACTGTTTTTT. Filled out from reference TRBV7-9 and TRBJ1-4, the complete variable domain reads DTGVSQNPRHKITKRGQNVTFRCDPISEHNRLYWYRQTLGQGPEFLTYFQNEAQLEKSRLLSDRFSAERPKGSFSTLEIQRTEQGDSAMYLCASKHRLGDEKLFFGSGTQLSVL.

This clone has more than one count but fewer than ten. This chain links TRBV5-1 with TRBJ1-1, with 7 bases fitting TRBD1. The V gene end was trimmed by 7 bases and the J gene end by 5 bases; junction bases not matched to a gene: 2. CDR1 and CDR2 (germline): SGHRS, YFSETQ. The CDR3 covers 11 residues. The CDR3: CASQQGTEAFF. The CDR3 region has the DNA TGCGCCAGCCAACAGGGGACTGAAGCTTTCTTT.

The genes are TRBV4-3 and TRBJ2-3, with D unclear. The ends were cut back, 0 bases at V and 6 bases at J, with 16 bases in the middle. Germline lookup yields CDR1 LGHNA and CDR2 YSLEER. The CDR3 covers 16 residues. Here the CDR3 reads CASSQEVWPPQDTQYF. In nucleotides, the CDR3 is TGCGCCAGCAGCCAAGAGGTCTGGCCGCCCCAGGATACGCAGTATTTT.

The rearrangement links TRBV15 to TRBJ2-7, with 8 bases identical to TRBD1. After removal of 0 bases from V and 3 bases from J, the junction contained 4 bases not matched to a gene. CDR1 and CDR2 from the germline V gene are LNHNV and YYDKDF (reference sequence). The CDR3 has 15 residues. The CDR3 coding sequence is TGTGCCACCAGCAGAGATCCGGACAGGGTCTACGAGCAGTACTTC. Residues: CATSRDPDRVYEQYF.

There are a few counts of this clone. In nucleotides, the CDR3 is TGTGCCAGCAGCCCCCGGGACACTTACAATCAGCCCCAGCATTTT. Its protein product is CASSPRDTYNQPQHF. The rearrangement links TRBV2 to TRBJ1-5, with TRBD1 as a possible D gene (6 bases). V lost 6 bases, J lost 3 bases, and 15 bases lay in between. The CDR3 spans 15 residues. Germline V lookup: CDR1 SNHLY, CDR2 FYNNEI.

This clone was seen more than once but under ten times. This rearrangement joins TRBV5-4 to TRBJ2-7; a possible D gene is TRBD2 (5 bases). The CDR3 sequence is 14 residues long. Trimming removed 0 bases at V and 5 bases at J, with 12 bases between. CDR1 is SGHNT, CDR2 YYREEE, per germline (reference sequence). The CDR3: CASSLVGLGNEQYF. Here the CDR3 DNA reads TGTGCCAGCAGCTTGGTCGGACTGGGAAACGAGCAGTACTTC.

The chain employs TRBV18 and TRBJ1-2, with 7 bases aligning to TRBD1. CDR1 KGHSH and CDR2 LQKENI come from the germline V gene. V lost 1 base, J lost 7 bases, and 15 bases stayed unmatched. The CDR3 covers 17 residues. The CDR3 is CASSPQDLQGRKGGYTF. The CDR3 DNA is TGTGCCAGCTCACCACAGGACCTACAGGGGAGGAAAGGTGGCTACACCTTC.

This clone was counted a few times. The chain joins TRBV15 to TRBJ2-5; 8 bases fit TRBD2. The CDR3 is made up of 14 amino acids. Trimming cost V 3 bases and J 5 bases; bases outside gene matches: 5. Germline CDR1 LNHNV, CDR2 YYDKDF (reference sequence). CDR3 loop: CATSSRGGEETQYF. CDR3 in DNA: TGTGCCACCAGCAGCCGGGGGGGCGAGGAGACCCAGTACTTC.

The rearrangement joins TRBV6-1 to TRBJ2-5; TRBD2 matches at 12 bases. The CDR3 runs to 17 residues. V gave up 4 bases and J gave up 5 bases; unmatched junction bases: 11. Germline CDR1 reads MNHNS; CDR2 reads SASEGT. CDR3 sequence reads: CASSAFGSSGRVETQYF. The CDR3, as DNA: TGTGCCAGCAGTGCCTTCGGGTCTAGCGGGAGGGTGGAGACCCAGTACTTC.

This clone was observed a few times. V is TRBV28 and J is TRBJ2-7; possibly TRBD1 for D (5 bases). V was trimmed by 5 bases and J by 2 bases, leaving 13 bases between them. The CDR3 spans 14 residues. Germline CDR1 and CDR2: MDHEN and SYDVKM. The CDR3 protein is CASSTLLGAYEQYF. The CDR3 nucleotides are TGTGCCAGCAGTACCCTGTTAGGGGCCTACGAGCAGTACTTC.

This clone occurred a few times. The V gene is TRBV28, the J gene TRBJ1-2; 12 positions agree with TRBD1. This CDR3 spans 16 amino acids. Germline assignment: CDR1 MDHEN and CDR2 SYDVKM. V lost 9 bases, J lost 5 bases, and 13 bases stayed unmatched. The CDR3 sequence is CASVPGQGAQTYGYTF. The CDR3 DNA reads as TGTGCCAGTGTCCCGGGACAGGGGGCGCAGACGTATGGCTACACCTTC.

V and J are TRBV29-1 and TRBJ2-7; possibly TRBD1 for D (5 bases). The CDR3 runs 15 residues. Trimming left V 0 bases short and J 2 bases short, with 14 bases between. Germline values: CDR1 SQVTM, CDR2 ANQGSEA. This CDR3 is CSVEDLQGVAYEQYF. For the CDR3, the DNA is TGCAGCGTTGAAGATCTACAAGGGGTTGCCTACGAGCAGTACTTC.

The sample holds many counts of this clone. The chain couples TRBV11-2 to TRBJ2-7; D unresolved. Trimming took off 3 bases at V and 3 bases at J, with 9 bases between the two ends. The CDR3 length is 13 residues. Germline lookup yields CDR1 SGHAT and CDR2 FQNNGV. This chain's CDR3 is CASSFAENYEQYF. The CDR3 DNA reads TGTGCCAGCAGCTTTGCGGAGAACTACGAGCAGTACTTC.

This clone was observed a few times. The chain employs TRBV7-3 and TRBJ2-1, with 10 bases lining up with TRBD2. Losses at the gene ends were 2 bases for V and 6 bases for J; bases not matched to a gene: 4. The germline gives CDR1 SGHTA, CDR2 FQGTGA. CDR3 size: 15 residues. The CDR3 here is CASSLGSSGSNEQFF. DNA of the CDR3: TGTGCCAGCAGCTTAGGGTCTAGCGGGAGCAATGAGCAGTTCTTC.

Only a few counts were recorded for this clone. This chain joins TRBV18 and TRBJ2-7; TRBD1 aligns across 8 bases. This CDR3 region has 15 residues. Per germline, CDR1 KGHSH and CDR2 LQKENI. V dropped 3 bases and J dropped 4; count of bases not matched to a gene: 8. Written as DNA, the CDR3 is TGTGCCAGCTCACCGAGACAGGGGAGTCGATACGAGCAGTACTTC. Protein product: CASSPRQGSRYEQYF.

This clone was seen a few times. The chain couples TRBV5-4 to TRBJ2-7; D perhaps matches TRBD2 (5 bases). Trimming pared 3 bases from V and 3 bases from J, leaving 19 bases between. In germline, CDR1 is SGHNT, CDR2 YYREEE (reference sequence). The CDR3 spans 16 residues. The CDR3 loop reads CASSSRANPEGYEQYF. For the CDR3, the DNA is TGTGCCAGCAGCTCGAGGGCCAACCCAGAAGGCTACGAGCAGTACTTC.